The following is a T cell receptor beta chain sequence with its context. Its antigen remains unidentified. The sample originates from a study of T cell repertoires in cytomegalovirus infection. As for the study in general: Matching HLA type and CMV infection were both indicated by public TCR beta signatures. Whole-study findings and limits: Individuals carrying CMV plus the relevant HLA were identified by cumulative frequency of public TCR beta families.

The V gene's germline CDR1 is SGHAT and CDR2 FQNNGV. V trimming: 3 bases; J trimming: 3 bases; junction bases outside the gene matches: 7. CDR3 length: 16 amino acids. TCRdb re-called the reads with MiXCR, one entry per CDR3 protein. The table lists some 590,000 distinct CDR3 sequences, around two fifths of them singletons. The clonotype was recovered from a human donor in good health (CMV status not recorded). Some clones in this sample may be carry-over from other donors' samples. This chain connects TRBV11-2 to TRBJ2-2; 7 positions agree with TRBD2. The starting material was cultured PBMCs, obtained from culture after CMV antigen stimulation. The CDR3 loop is CASSFTGTTYTGELFF. In nucleotides, the CDR3 is TGTGCCAGCAGCTTCACGGGGACTACATACACCGGGGAGCTGTTTTTT.